Presented here are 8 T cell receptor beta chains from one specimen sequenced in a study of cytomegalovirus exposure and HLA in healthy donors. It was with 60 Vbeta and 13 Jbeta primers that the PCR ran. Sequencing used immunoSEQ multiplex PCR; TCRdb keeps in-frame clones, though not all of them. The sample lists some 180,000 clones; 77% were seen once. Input material: PBMCs. The receptors come from a woman aged 55 to 70 in good health and CMV-seropositive.

This chain joins TRBV28 and TRBJ1-2; unclear D gene. Between the trimmed V and J ends, which lost 3 bases and 1 base, there was a span of 6 bases. The CDR3 is 13 residues long. Germline CDR1 and CDR2: MDHEN and SYDVKM. This CDR3 reads CASSFTVNYGYTF. CDR3 coding DNA: TGTGCCAGCAGTTTCACAGTTAACTATGGCTACACCTTC.

The rearrangement links TRBV27 to TRBJ1-3; D perhaps matches TRBD1 (5 bases). V lost 8 bases and J 4 bases, leaving 12 bases between the germline ends. The CDR3 has 13 residues. Germline values: CDR1 MNHEY, CDR2 SMNVEV (reference sequence). The chain's CDR3 is CASHRGDGNTIYF. The CDR3 coding sequence is TGTGCCAGCCATCGGGGGGACGGAAACACCATATATTTT.

The DNA for the CDR3 is TGTGCCAGCTCACAAGGGAGTTACACTGAAGCTTTCTTT. It is translated as CASSQGSYTEAFF. This chain links TRBV18 with TRBJ1-1; no clear D gene. V was trimmed by 4 bases and J by 3 bases, leaving 9 bases between them. Germline CDR1 KGHSH, CDR2 LQKENI. CDR3 size: 13 residues.

This clone was recorded once. The rearrangement links TRBV5-1 to TRBJ2-1; no clear D gene. This CDR3 is built from 16 residues. V was pared by 4 bases and J by 0 bases, with 14 bases between. CDR1 and CDR2 (germline): SGHRS, YFSETQ. The chain's CDR3 is CASSQTFSSSYNEQFF. CDR3 sequence (DNA): TGCGCCAGCAGCCAGACTTTCTCCAGCTCCTACAATGAGCAGTTCTTC. Drawing the rest from reference TRBV5-1 and TRBJ2-1, the complete variable domain is KAGVTQTPRYLIKTRGQQVTLSCSPISGHRSVSWYQQTPGQGLQFLFEYFSETQRNKGNFPGRFSGRQFSNSRSEMNVSTLELGDSALYLCASSQTFSSSYNEQFFGPGTRLTVL.

This sequence joins TRBV30 and TRBJ2-3; TRBD2 aligns across 11 bases. The CDR3 loop spans 15 amino acids. CDR1 and CDR2 (germline): GTSNPN, SVGIG (reference sequence). V shed 1 base, J shed 4 bases, and the junction held 4 bases outside the gene matches. CDR3 nucleotide sequence: TGTGCCTGGAGTGGGGGGACTAGCGGAGCAGATACGCAGTATTTT. Protein product: CAWSGGTSGADTQYF.

The table lists this clone with a few counts. This sequence joins TRBV2 and TRBJ1-5, with TRBD1 matching over 10 bases. The ends lost 3 bases at V and 1 base at J; junction bases unmatched: 6. There are 17 residues in the CDR3. The germline CDR1 and CDR2 sequences are SNHLY and FYNNEI. The DNA of the CDR3 is TGTGCCAGCAGTGAGGGATTGGGACAGGGGAGCAATCAGCCCCAGCATTTT. It is translated as CASSEGLGQGSNQPQHF.

V is TRBV29-1 and J is TRBJ2-3; the match to TRBD1 covers 8 bases. Germline values: CDR1 SQVTM, CDR2 ANQGSEA. The CDR3 sequence is 17 residues long. Unmatched junction bases numbered 20, after V lost 8 bases and J lost 4 bases. CDR3 residues: CSTSSATGVWNSDTQYF. The CDR3 DNA reads as TGCAGCACCAGTTCGGCGACAGGGGTTTGGAATTCAGATACGCAGTATTTT.

This clone has just a few counts. The chain joins TRBV6-1 to TRBJ1-2; 11 nucleotides agree with TRBD1. Losses at the gene ends were 7 bases for V and 3 bases for J; bases not matched to a gene: 7. Germline V gives CDR1 MNHNS, CDR2 SASEGT. This CDR3 comprises 15 residues. This CDR3 is CASKPGQGGYYGYTF. Written as DNA, the CDR3 is TGTGCCAGCAAACCGGGACAGGGGGGATACTATGGCTACACCTTC.